Below are 10 T cell receptor beta chains sequenced from a single sample in a study of blood T cell repertoires in COVID-19. The table came from immunoSEQ multiplex PCR; TCRdb's copy has only in-frame clones and leaves some out. The sample shows nearly 300,000 clones, about 87% of them seen only once. Sequencing was carried out using peripheral blood. The receptors originated from a woman aged 25 to 39 who had recovered from COVID-19.

The chain links TRBV3-1 (or the pseudogene TRBV3-2) to TRBJ2-6; maybe TRBD2 (7 bases). The CDR3 consists of 17 residues. Germline V gives CDR1 LGHDT, CDR2 YNNKEL (reference sequence). V lost 4 bases and J 4 bases, leaving 17 bases between the germline ends. The CDR3 reads CASSLRGGGNGANVLTF. The CDR3 coding sequence is TGTGCCAGCAGCCTTCGGGGAGGGGGGAACGGGGCCAACGTCCTGACTTTC.

The chain has TRBV7-6 and TRBJ2-3, with TRBD2 matching 13 bases. Per germline, CDR1 SGHVS and CDR2 FNYEAQ. The CDR3 loop spans 17 amino acids. V shed 2 bases, J shed 3 bases, and the junction held 5 bases outside the gene matches. CDR3 bases: TGTGCCAGCAGCTTAAGGACTAGCGGGGGTAGTACAGATACGCAGTATTTT. It translates to CASSLRTSGGSTDTQYF.

This chain connects TRBV29-1 to TRBJ1-4; D is undetermined. Trimming removed 2 bases at V and 4 bases at J, with 8 bases between. Germline-derived CDR1 and CDR2 are SQVTM and ANQGSEA. CDR3 length: 13 amino acids. In DNA form, the CDR3 reads TGCAGCGTTGAATTACAGAATAATGAAAAACTGTTTTTT. Its translation is CSVELQNNEKLFF.

This rearrangement joins TRBV9 to TRBJ2-7, with TRBD1 matching over 8 bases. Germline CDR1 and CDR2: SGDLS and YYNGEE. There are 15 residues in the CDR3. The V gene end was trimmed by 2 bases and the J gene end by 5 bases; junction bases not matched to a gene: 9. CDR3 amino acids: CASSVAGTGKNEQYF. In nucleotides, the CDR3 is TGTGCCAGCAGCGTGGCCGGGACAGGTAAAAACGAGCAGTACTTC. The variable domain in full, completed from reference TRBV9 and TRBJ2-7, reads DSGVTQTPKHLITATGQRVTLRCSPRSGDLSVYWYQQSLDQGLQFLIQYYNGEERAKGNILERFSAQQFPDLHSELNLSSLELGDSALYFCASSVAGTGKNEQYFGPGTRLTVT.

The chain couples TRBV9 to TRBJ2-7; 8 bases align to TRBD1. V lost 0 bases and J lost 6; bases outside the gene matches: 5. This CDR3 region has 14 residues. Germline loops: CDR1 SGDLS, CDR2 YYNGEE. The CDR3 loop reads CASSVADRALEQYF. The CDR3 DNA sequence: TGTGCCAGCAGCGTAGCGGACAGGGCGCTCGAGCAGTACTTC.

The rearrangement uses TRBV2 and TRBJ2-2; D not resolved. Between the trimmed V and J ends, which lost 4 bases and 1 base, there was a span of 4 bases. CDR1 is SNHLY, CDR2 FYNNEI, per germline. The CDR3 length is 13 residues. The CDR3 DNA reads TGTGCCAGCAGTGTTCAGAACACCGGGGAGCTGTTTTTT. It yields the protein CASSVQNTGELFF.

This chain connects TRBV6-6 to TRBJ2-1; the match to TRBD2 covers 7 bases. V was pared by 8 bases and J by 4 bases, with 5 bases of the junction left unmatched. This CDR3 comprises 13 residues. Germline CDR1 reads MNHNY; CDR2 reads SVGAGI (reference sequence). The CDR3: CASGGDVYNEQFF. The CDR3 nucleotides are TGTGCCAGCGGGGGGGATGTTTACAATGAGCAGTTCTTC.

V is TRBV28 and J is TRBJ1-4; tentatively, D is TRBD1 (5 bases). The V gene's germline CDR1 is MDHEN and CDR2 SYDVKM. The V end lost 7 bases, the J end lost 6 bases, and 15 bases lay between the germline ends. CDR3 length equals 14 residues. The CDR3 is CASTQKGGDEKLFF. CDR3 in DNA: TGTGCCAGCACCCAGAAGGGAGGGGATGAAAAACTGTTTTTT. Together with reference TRBV28 and TRBJ1-4, the CDR3 gives the full variable domain: DVKVTQSSRYLVKRTGEKVFLECVQDMDHENMFWYRQDPGLGLRLIYFSYDVKMKEKGDIPEGYSVSREKKERFSLILESASTNQTSMYLCASTQKGGDEKLFFGSGTQLSVL.

V usage is TRBV11-3 and J usage is TRBJ2-1; D perhaps matches TRBD2 (6 bases). This CDR3 spans 16 amino acids. Germline V CDR1 and CDR2: SGHNT, YENEEA. Deletions cut 4 bases from V and 5 bases from J, with 18 bases between. CDR3 nucleotides: TGTGCCAGCAGCTCCTGGGACGGGACTGGAAACAATGAGCAGTTCTTC. Translation: CASSSWDGTGNNEQFF.

The chain has TRBV5-1 and TRBJ2-5; 10 bases line up with TRBD2. The CDR3 contains 15 residues. The V and J ends lost 4 bases and 2 bases, in that order; junction bases with no gene match: 5. CDR1 and CDR2 (germline): SGHRS, YFSETQ. The CDR3 loop is CASSPGTSVQETQYF. CDR3 nucleotide sequence: TGCGCCAGCAGCCCGGGGACTAGCGTACAAGAGACCCAGTACTTC.